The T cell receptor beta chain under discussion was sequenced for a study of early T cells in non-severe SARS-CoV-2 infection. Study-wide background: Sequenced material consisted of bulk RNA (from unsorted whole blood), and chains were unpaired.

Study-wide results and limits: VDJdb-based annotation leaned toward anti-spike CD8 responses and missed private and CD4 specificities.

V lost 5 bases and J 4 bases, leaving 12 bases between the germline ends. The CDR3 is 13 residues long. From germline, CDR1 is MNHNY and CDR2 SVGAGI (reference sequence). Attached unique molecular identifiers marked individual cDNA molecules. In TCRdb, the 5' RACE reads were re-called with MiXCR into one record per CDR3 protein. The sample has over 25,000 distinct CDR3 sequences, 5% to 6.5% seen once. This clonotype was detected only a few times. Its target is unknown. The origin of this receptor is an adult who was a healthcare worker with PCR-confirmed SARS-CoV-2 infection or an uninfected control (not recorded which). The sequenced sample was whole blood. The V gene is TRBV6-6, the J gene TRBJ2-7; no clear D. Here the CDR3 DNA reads TGTGCCAGCAGTAGTCAGGTTGGGTACGAGCAGTACTTC. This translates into CASSSQVGYEQYF.